These T cell receptor beta chains were read from a single sample in a study of cytomegalovirus exposure and HLA in healthy donors. The assay was immunoSEQ multiplex PCR, and TCRdb's table has in-frame clones only and misses some. The sample lists around 220,000 clones, roughly 83% occurring once. The material sequenced was PBMCs. Receptors originate from a woman aged 25-40 years in good health and CMV-seropositive. CDR3s include the opening cysteine and the closing phenylalanine or tryptophan. A D gene is named only where the DNA matches it firmly. Size is omitted from some rows. Given values are once, few, many or a class for expanded clones.

V gene: TRBV29-1; J gene: TRBJ2-3; clone size: .; D gene: .; CDR3 DNA: TGCAGCGTTTCTAGGCCGGGCGATACGCAGTATTTT; CDR3 protein: CSVSRPGDTQYF
V gene: TRBV9; J gene: TRBJ2-3; clone size: .; D gene: TRBD1; CDR3 DNA: TGTGCCAGCAGCCCCGGGACAGTGGGGACAGATACGCAGTATTTT; CDR3 protein: CASSPGTVGTDTQYF
V gene: TRBV5-4; J gene: TRBJ1-5; clone size: many; D gene: TRBD1; CDR3 DNA: TGTGCCAGCAGCTTGGCCGGGGACAGGAGAAATCAGCCCCAGCATTTT; CDR3 protein: CASSLAGDRRNQPQHF
V gene: TRBV14; J gene: TRBJ1-2; clone size: .; D gene: TRBD1; CDR3 DNA: TGTGCCAGCAGCCCGCAGGGGGCTGGCTATGGCTACACCTTC; CDR3 protein: CASSPQGAGYGYTF
V gene: TRBV20-1; J gene: TRBJ2-7; clone size: .; D gene: .; CDR3 DNA: TGCAGTGTAAGCAGCTCCTACGAGCAGTACTTC; CDR3 protein: CSVSSSYEQYF
V gene: TRBV6-4; J gene: TRBJ1-1; clone size: .; D gene: TRBD1; CDR3 DNA: TGTGCCAGCAGTACCAAACAGGGGGTGGAGAACACTGAAGCTTTCTTT; CDR3 protein: CASSTKQGVENTEAFF
V gene: TRBV5-1; J gene: TRBJ2-7; clone size: .; D gene: .; CDR3 DNA: TGCGCCAGCAGCTTTGTCGCAGGGGCGCACGAGCAGTACTTC; CDR3 protein: CASSFVAGAHEQYF
V gene: TRBV2; J gene: TRBJ2-5; clone size: .; D gene: .; CDR3 DNA: TGTGCCAGCATGTTACTATCGTACCAAGAGACCCAGTACTTC; CDR3 protein: CASMLLSYQETQYF
V gene: TRBV5-6; J gene: TRBJ1-4; clone size: .; D gene: .; CDR3 DNA: TGTGCCAGCAGCTTGGGGGATCAACTGTTTTTT; CDR3 protein: CASSLGDQLFF
V gene: TRBV7-3; J gene: TRBJ2-3; clone size: .; D gene: .; CDR3 DNA: TGTGCCAGCAGCCCGACTCGGCATACGCAGTATTTT; CDR3 protein: CASSPTRHTQYF
V gene: TRBV27; J gene: TRBJ2-1; clone size: .; D gene: .; CDR3 DNA: TGTGCCAGCAGTTTACCGTGGGGAGAGCAGTTCTTC; CDR3 protein: CASSLPWGEQFF
V gene: TRBV5-1; J gene: TRBJ2-2; clone size: .; D gene: .; CDR3 DNA: TGCGCCAGCAGCTTCGGGGGCGGGAACACCGGGGAGCTGTTTTTT; CDR3 protein: CASSFGGGNTGELFF
V gene: TRBV27; J gene: TRBJ1-5; clone size: .; D gene: .; CDR3 DNA: TGTGCCAGCAGTTTATCAGCAGATAGCAATCAGCCCCAGCATTTT; CDR3 protein: CASSLSADSNQPQHF
V gene: TRBV27; J gene: TRBJ1-2; clone size: .; D gene: .; CDR3 DNA: TGTGCCAGCAGTTTTAAGGGAAGCTCTAGCTACACCTTC; CDR3 protein: CASSFKGSSSYTF
V gene: TRBV2; J gene: TRBJ2-5; clone size: .; D gene: TRBD2; CDR3 DNA: TGTGCCAGCAGTGAAGAAGGGACTAGCGGGGGAGAGACCCAGTACTTC; CDR3 protein: CASSEEGTSGGETQYF
V gene: TRBV5-1; J gene: TRBJ2-6; clone size: .; D gene: TRBD1; CDR3 DNA: TGCGCCAGCAGCTCCCGACAGGGTGCTGGGGCCAACGTCCTGACTTTC; CDR3 protein: CASSSRQGAGANVLTF
V gene: TRBV5-1; J gene: TRBJ2-5; clone size: .; D gene: .; CDR3 DNA: TGCGCCAGCAGCTTGGGCCCGGGTTCGGGAGAGACCCAGTACTTC; CDR3 protein: CASSLGPGSGETQYF
V gene: TRBV27; J gene: TRBJ1-3; clone size: .; D gene: TRBD1; CDR3 DNA: TGTGCCAGCAGTCCCGGACAGGGGGGAAACACCATATATTTT; CDR3 protein: CASSPGQGGNTIYF
V gene: TRBV5-1; J gene: TRBJ1-3; clone size: many; D gene: TRBD1; CDR3 DNA: TGCGCCAGCAGCTTGACAGGGGCCTCTATAAGCTCTGGAAACACCATATATTTT; CDR3 protein: CASSLTGASISSGNTIYF
V gene: TRBV7-2; J gene: TRBJ1-1; clone size: .; D gene: .; CDR3 DNA: TGTGCCAGCAGCTCGGGGGGCAGGGGCGGGAACACTGAAGCTTTCTTT; CDR3 protein: CASSSGGRGGNTEAFF
V gene: TRBV13; J gene: TRBJ2-7; clone size: .; D gene: .; CDR3 DNA: TGTGCCAGCAGCTTTAGTAGCAGGGAAATGTACGAGCAGTACTTC; CDR3 protein: CASSFSSREMYEQYF
V gene: TRBV30; J gene: TRBJ1-1; clone size: few; D gene: .; CDR3 DNA: TGTGCCTGGAGTGACCGTTTAACTGAAGCTTTCTTT; CDR3 protein: CAWSDRLTEAFF
V gene: TRBV5-1; J gene: TRBJ2-2; clone size: .; D gene: TRBD1; CDR3 DNA: TGCGCCAGCGGTGAGACAGGGGGCACGAACACCGGGGAGCTGTTTTTT; CDR3 protein: CASGETGGTNTGELFF
V gene: TRBV30; J gene: TRBJ2-2; clone size: few; D gene: .; CDR3 DNA: TGTGCCTGGAGGGCCAAGCGGGAGCTGTTTTTT; CDR3 protein: CAWRAKRELFF
V gene: TRBV13; J gene: TRBJ2-7; clone size: .; D gene: .; CDR3 DNA: TGTGCCAGCAGCTTAGGGGGTGCGTCCTACGAGCAGTACTTC; CDR3 protein: CASSLGGASYEQYF
V gene: TRBV9; J gene: TRBJ2-2; clone size: .; D gene: .; CDR3 DNA: TGTGCCAGCAGCGTATCGGCCGGGGAGCTGTTTTTT; CDR3 protein: CASSVSAGELFF
V gene: TRBV6-5; J gene: TRBJ1-2; clone size: .; D gene: TRBD1; CDR3 DNA: TGTGCCAGCAGACTACCGGGACAGGGGGTTGGCTACACCTTC; CDR3 protein: CASRLPGQGVGYTF
V gene: TRBV7-6; J gene: TRBJ2-7; clone size: .; D gene: .; CDR3 DNA: TGTGCCAGCAGCTTAGGGGGGACACTTTCTACCGAGCAGTACTTC; CDR3 protein: CASSLGGTLSTEQYF
V gene: TRBV10-3; J gene: TRBJ1-4; clone size: .; D gene: .; CDR3 DNA: TGTGCCATCAGTGCAACTAATGAAAAACTGTTTTTT; CDR3 protein: CAISATNEKLFF